Sequencing of this T cell receptor (beta chain) was carried out in a study of CD8 T cells in ankylosing spondylitis. This clonotype has just a few counts. The antigen is unknown. Study results and limitations: Blood of patients with ankylosing spondylitis appeared to be characterized by a TCR beta motif of fewer than 10 highly homologous variants. From matched ankylosing spondylitis synovial fluid, disease-linked clones were reportedly recovered at significantly enriched levels. There were earlier reports of some motif variants in reactive arthritis synovial fluid and blood.

TCRdb recomputed calls from the 5' RACE reads with MiXCR, one row per CDR3 protein. The table has approximately 400,000 distinct CDR3 sequences, roughly 17% seen once. The CDR3 runs to 14 residues. In germline, CDR1 is SGHAT, CDR2 FQDESV (reference sequence). The germline V and J ends were trimmed by 2 bases and 1 base, with 7 bases remaining between them. The sample comprised blood, either unsorted or a sorted T cell fraction (not recorded which). This receptor was identified in a male donor with ankylosing spondylitis. The chain uses TRBV11-1 and TRBJ2-3; D is unresolved. In DNA, the CDR3 is TGTGCCAGCAGCTTAACGGTTCGCACAGATACGCAGTATTTT. Protein: CASSLTVRTDTQYF. The whole variable domain, remainder taken from reference TRBV11-1 and TRBJ2-3, is EAEVAQSPRYKITEKSQAVAFWCDPISGHATLYWYRQILGQGPELLVQFQDESVVDDSQLPKDRFSAERLKGVDSTLKIQPAELGDSAMYLCASSLTVRTDTQYFGPGTRLTVL.